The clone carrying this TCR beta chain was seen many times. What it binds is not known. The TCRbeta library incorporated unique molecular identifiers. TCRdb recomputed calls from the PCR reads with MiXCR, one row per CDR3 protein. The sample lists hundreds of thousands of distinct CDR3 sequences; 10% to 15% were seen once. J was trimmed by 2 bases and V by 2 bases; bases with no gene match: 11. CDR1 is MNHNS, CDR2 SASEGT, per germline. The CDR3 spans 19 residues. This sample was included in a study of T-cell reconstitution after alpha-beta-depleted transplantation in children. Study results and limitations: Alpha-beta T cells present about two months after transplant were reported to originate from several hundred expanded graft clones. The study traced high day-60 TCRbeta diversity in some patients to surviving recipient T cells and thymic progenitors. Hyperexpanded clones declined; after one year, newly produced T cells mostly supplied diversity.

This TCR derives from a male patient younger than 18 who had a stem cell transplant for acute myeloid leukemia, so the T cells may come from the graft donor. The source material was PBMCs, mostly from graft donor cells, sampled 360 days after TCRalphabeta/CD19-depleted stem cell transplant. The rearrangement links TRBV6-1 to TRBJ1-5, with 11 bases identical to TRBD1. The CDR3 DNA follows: TGTGCCAGCAGTGAACGAATGAGGGGGACAGGGGGAGGCAATCAGCCCCAGCATTTT. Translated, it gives CASSERMRGTGGGNQPQHF.